This T cell receptor beta chain was captured in a study of blood T cells in healthy people across ages. Study-wide results and caveats: Unknown donor CMV status possibly confounded expanded clonotype changes. TCR beta diversity per million T cells fell roughly linearly with age. When set beside aged donors, long-lived donors presented more naive CD4+ cells and higher diversity.

This clonotype turned up a few times. Its specificity is unknown. A second PCR, run for about 6 to 11 cycles, used a sample-barcoded 5' primer plus a J-beta primer mix. TCRdb recomputed calls from the 5' RACE reads with MiXCR, one row per CDR3 protein. This sample has about 1.8 million distinct CDR3 sequences, with 49% found just once. This receptor was identified in a woman aged 40-49 years in good health. The sequenced material came from blood.

The DNA of the CDR3 is TGTGCCATCAGTGAGTCGACAGGGGGAGTTGGGGATACGCAGTATTTT. Amino acid sequence: CAISESTGGVGDTQYF. The J gene is TRBJ2-3, the V gene TRBV10-3; 9 bases are a match to TRBD1. Germline V lookup: CDR1 ENHRY, CDR2 SYGVKD. The J segment lost 6 bases and the V segment lost 0 bases, leaving 7 bases of the junction unmatched. This CDR3 comprises 16 residues.